Below are 5 T cell receptor beta chains sequenced from a single sample in a study of identical twins. TCRdb recomputed calls from the 5' RACE reads with MiXCR, one row per CDR3 protein. The sample has 600,000 to 850,000 distinct CDR3 sequences; roughly 18% are singletons. The same sample was also used in a study of T cells expressing NK-cell markers.

The material sequenced was PBMCs. These receptors were collected from a woman aged 18-29 years in good health.

This clonotype showed up just a few times. V usage is TRBV5-6 and J usage is TRBJ1-1; D uncertain. V was cut by 4 bases and J by 3 bases, with 7 bases left in between. Germline values: CDR1 SGHDT, CDR2 YYEEEE. The CDR3 length is 12 residues. The CDR3 DNA follows: TGTGCCAGCAGCCCCGCGGACACTGAAGCTTTCTTT. Its protein is CASSPADTEAFF.

The CDR3 DNA reads TGCAGTGCTAGAGCAAGTTTGCGGGGAGCCTACGAGCAGTACTTC. It yields the protein CSARASLRGAYEQYF. This chain joins TRBV20-1 and TRBJ2-7; tentative D call: TRBD2 (6 bases). The CDR3 is 15 amino acids. V lost 1 base to trimming and J lost 2 bases, with 15 bases between them. CDR1 and CDR2 (germline): DFQATT, SNEGSKA (reference sequence).

The CDR3 reads CASSLAGGGAPDTQYF. CDR3 coding DNA: TGCGCCAGCAGCTTGGCTGGCGGGGGGGCCCCAGATACGCAGTATTTT. V usage is TRBV5-1 and J usage is TRBJ2-3; 9 nucleotides match TRBD2. CDR1 is SGHRS, CDR2 YFSETQ, per germline. This CDR3 has 16 amino acids. V was pared by 0 bases and J by 4 bases, with 6 bases of the junction left unmatched.

This clonotype was seen a few times. This chain connects TRBV20-1 to TRBJ1-1, with D possibly matching TRBD1 (6 bases). Between the trimmed V and J ends, which lost 5 bases and 3 bases, there was a span of 19 bases. Germline-derived CDR1 and CDR2 are DFQATT and SNEGSKA (reference sequence). This CDR3 has 15 amino acids. The CDR3 spells CSAPRLNKGDTEAFF. CDR3 nucleotide sequence: TGCAGTGCTCCACGACTTAATAAGGGGGACACTGAAGCTTTCTTT.

This sequence joins TRBV11-3 and TRBJ2-1; D perhaps matches TRBD2 (5 bases). The germline V and J ends were trimmed by 5 bases and 5 bases, with 10 bases remaining between them. Germline CDR1 SGHNT, CDR2 YENEEA. This CDR3 spans 13 amino acids. Here the CDR3 reads CASSPRGNNEQFF. The CDR3 nucleotides are TGTGCCAGCAGCCCCCGAGGGAACAATGAGCAGTTCTTC.